One and the same sample provided the 18 T cell receptor beta chains below, sequenced in a study of identical twins. Each CDR3 protein gets one entry after TCRdb re-called the 5' RACE reads with MiXCR. This sample has about 570,000 distinct CDR3 sequences, with roughly 9.9% found just once. This sample was shared with a second study, whose subject was yellow fever vaccine responses in identical twins.

Source material: PBMCs. The receptors were gathered from a woman under 30 in good health.

DNA of the CDR3: TGTGCCAGCAGTTACGTAAGGGGCCGCCCGGCCCAGTACTTC. It translates to CASSYVRGRPAQYF. The chain combines TRBV6-5 with TRBJ2-5; possibly TRBD1 for D (5 bases). Per germline, CDR1 MNHEY and CDR2 SVGAGI. This CDR3 is built from 14 residues. V was shortened by 2 bases and J by 9 bases, with 16 bases between the two germline ends.

The chain uses TRBV4-3 and TRBJ2-1; D is unresolved. From germline, CDR1 is LGHNA and CDR2 YSLEER. The CDR3 has 14 residues. The V and J ends lost 0 bases and 5 bases respectively, with 8 bases between them. This CDR3 is CASSQDLADNEQFF. The CDR3 nucleotides are TGCGCCAGCAGCCAAGATTTAGCAGACAATGAGCAGTTCTTC.

The rearrangement links TRBV12-3 or TRBV12-4 to TRBJ2-3, with 7 bases identical to TRBD2. This CDR3 contains 17 residues. With V trimmed by 4 bases and J by 0 bases, 10 bases remained unmatched. The CDR3 is CASSYFRAGTSTDTQYF. CDR3 DNA sequence: TGTGCCAGCAGTTATTTTCGAGCGGGGACTAGCACAGATACGCAGTATTTT.

At least ten counts were recorded for this clonotype. The chain couples TRBV5-1 to TRBJ2-7; 11 positions agree with TRBD1. Trimming cost V 5 bases and J 3 bases; bases outside gene matches: 7. There are 15 residues in the CDR3. The V gene's germline CDR1 is SGHRS and CDR2 YFSETQ. The chain's CDR3 is CASRTAGTGGYEQYF. DNA for the CDR3: TGCGCCAGCAGGACGGCCGGGACAGGGGGCTACGAGCAGTACTTC.

V and J are TRBV6-5 and TRBJ1-5; TRBD1 is a possible D gene (5 bases). Trimming took 4 bases from V and 4 from J, leaving 11 bases between them. CDR1 and CDR2 from the germline V gene are MNHEY and SVGAGI. The CDR3 totals 14 residues. CDR3 in DNA: TGTGCCAGCAGTTTCCTTGGGGGGAATCAGCCCCAGCATTTT. This codes for CASSFLGGNQPQHF.

The chain links TRBV20-1 to TRBJ2-3; TRBD2 aligns across 9 bases. Germline V gene sequence: CDR1 DFQATT, CDR2 SNEGSKA (reference sequence). Unmatched junction bases numbered 8, after V lost 3 bases and J lost 4 bases. The CDR3 is made up of 15 amino acids. The CDR3 region is CSARGAGGPPDTQYF. The CDR3 nucleotides are TGCAGTGCTAGGGGTGCGGGGGGGCCCCCAGATACGCAGTATTTT.

This clonotype was observed a handful of times. This chain joins TRBV5-6 and TRBJ2-2, with D possibly called TRBD1 or TRBD2 (6 bases each). Trimming left V 3 bases short and J 7 bases short, with 13 bases between. The CDR3 loop spans 14 amino acids. Germline lookup yields CDR1 SGHDT and CDR2 YYEEEE. The CDR3 sequence: CASSSIGGNGELFF. As DNA, the CDR3 is TGTGCCAGCAGCTCAATAGGGGGGAACGGGGAGCTGTTTTTT.

This clonotype was seen a few times. As DNA, the CDR3 is TGTGCCAGCAGTGATAAGGCGGGAGAGAAAAAGAATGAGCAGTTCTTC. As protein: CASSDKAGEKKNEQFF. V and J are TRBV25-1 and TRBJ2-1; 7 bases are shared with TRBD2. Germline CDR1 and CDR2: MGHDK and SYGVNS. The CDR3 length is 16 residues. V dropped 3 bases and J dropped 7; count of bases not matched to a gene: 12. The full variable domain, its missing parts supplied by reference TRBV25-1 and TRBJ2-1, is EADIYQTPRYLVIGTGKKITLECSQTMGHDKMYWYQQDPGMELHLIHYSYGVNSTEKGDLSSESTVSRIRTEHFPLTLESARPSHTSQYLCASSDKAGEKKNEQFFGPGTRLTVL.

This clonotype was picked up many times. The chain joins TRBV4-3 to TRBJ2-7; D is unclear. The germline gives CDR1 LGHNA, CDR2 YSLEER. Trimming left V 0 bases short and J 6 bases short, with 9 bases between. The CDR3 has 13 amino acids. The CDR3, as DNA: TGCGCCAGCAGCCAAGAACCATTCGGCGAGCAGTACTTC. It is translated as CASSQEPFGEQYF.

The sample holds many counts of this clonotype. The rearrangement links TRBV12-3 or TRBV12-4 to TRBJ1-5, with D perhaps matching TRBD1 (6 bases). Deletions cut 6 bases from V and 3 bases from J, with 9 bases between. The CDR3 is 13 amino acids. The CDR3 nucleotides are TGTGCCAGCAGCGGACAGATCAATCAGCCCCAGCATTTT. Protein sequence: CASSGQINQPQHF.

This clonotype was counted ten times or more. This chain connects TRBV12-3 or TRBV12-4 to TRBJ1-1, with no clear D. With 3 bases removed from V and 1 base from J, the gap between germline ends came to 6 bases. The CDR3 length is 13 residues. The CDR3 nucleotides are TGTGCCAGCAGTTTTGGGGAGAACACTGAAGCTTTCTTT. Its protein product is CASSFGENTEAFF.

The rearrangement uses TRBV6-2 or TRBV6-3 and TRBJ1-2; D may be TRBD1 (6 bases). V was trimmed by 6 bases and J by 2 bases, leaving 10 bases between them. The CDR3 loop spans 13 amino acids. The germline CDR1 and CDR2 sequences are MNHEY and SVGEGT. The CDR3 sequence is CASRFTGNYGYTF. The CDR3 DNA reads as TGTGCCAGCAGATTCACAGGGAACTATGGCTACACCTTC.

This clonotype has just a few counts. V gene TRBV29-1 combines with J gene TRBJ1-2; the D gene is possibly TRBD1 (6 bases). The V gene's germline CDR1 is SQVTM and CDR2 ANQGSEA. Trimming took off 4 bases at V and 3 bases at J, with 12 bases between the two ends. The CDR3 loop spans 13 amino acids. The CDR3 DNA reads TGCAGCGTTGGGCCCGGGGGCTACTATGGCTACACCTTC. It translates to CSVGPGGYYGYTF.

The rearrangement joins TRBV20-1 to TRBJ1-5; D might be TRBD1 (6 bases). The CDR3 runs to 18 residues. Trimming took 4 bases from V and 0 from J, leaving 22 bases between them. CDR1 is DFQATT, CDR2 SNEGSKA, per germline (reference sequence). The CDR3: CSATSDGTRVYSNQPQHF. CDR3 DNA sequence: TGCAGTGCTACCTCGGACGGGACAAGGGTTTATAGCAATCAGCCCCAGCATTTT.

The J gene is TRBJ2-7, the V gene TRBV6-5, with a weak D call TRBD1 (5 bases). Trimming removed 2 bases from V and 3 bases from J, with 11 bases in between. Germline-derived CDR1 and CDR2 are MNHEY and SVGAGI. The CDR3 has 14 residues. The CDR3 reads CASSYLQGGYEQYF. The CDR3 nucleotides are TGTGCCAGCAGTTACCTCCAGGGCGGCTACGAGCAGTACTTC.

In this sample, this clonotype turned up a few times. The chain employs TRBV27 and TRBJ2-7; 9 nucleotides agree with TRBD1. CDR1 is MNHEY, CDR2 SMNVEV, per germline (reference sequence). The CDR3 contains 12 residues. With V trimmed by 6 bases and J by 6 bases, 3 bases remained unmatched. DNA of the CDR3: TGTGCCAGCAGGAGGACAGGGGTCGAGCAGTACTTC. It encodes CASRRTGVEQYF.

This clonotype was counted at least ten times. The chain joins TRBV20-1 to TRBJ1-1; weak D call: TRBD1 (5 bases). The germline CDR1 and CDR2 sequences are DFQATT and SNEGSKA (reference sequence). The ends were cut back, 1 base at V and 6 bases at J, with 9 bases in the middle. This CDR3 is built from 12 residues. CDR3 in amino acids: CSARGPGAEAFF. CDR3 sequence (DNA): TGCAGTGCTAGAGGTCCGGGGGCTGAAGCTTTCTTT.

This clonotype was counted a few times. The chain links TRBV28 to TRBJ2-7, with TRBD2 matching over 8 bases. Per the germline V gene, CDR1 is MDHEN and CDR2 is SYDVKM. V shed 6 bases, J shed 6 bases, and the junction held 10 bases outside the gene matches. The CDR3 is made up of 14 amino acids. The CDR3 protein is CASSPGLESSEQYF. The DNA for the CDR3 is TGTGCCAGCAGCCCGGGACTAGAGTCAAGCGAGCAGTACTTC. Full variable domain (remainder filled in from reference TRBV28 and TRBJ2-7): DVKVTQSSRYLVKRTGEKVFLECVQDMDHENMFWYRQDPGLGLRLIYFSYDVKMKEKGDIPEGYSVSREKKERFSLILESASTNQTSMYLCASSPGLESSEQYFGPGTRLTVT.